Included here is one TCR beta chain sequence, with context. The data originate from a study of blood T cell repertoires in COVID-19. Study context: T cells, B-cell-depleted T cells, or PBMCs supplied cDNA or gDNA.

V dropped 7 bases and J dropped 3 bases, with 10 bases sitting between them. The length of the CDR3 is 13 residues. In germline, CDR1 is SGHTA, CDR2 FQGNSA. Two negative PCRs, clearance, or symptom resolution were required of recovered Cohort 3 donors. Per the original methods: Cell counts per sample came from amplifying reference gene primers. Data came from immunoSEQ multiplex PCR; TCRdb stores just in-frame clones and leaves some out. Clone size and V and J calls were adopted from that table, with D and trimming inferred from the DNA. The sample lists roughly 500,000 clones, around 87% occurring once.

This TCR derives from a woman aged 40 to 55 who had recovered from COVID-19. The rearrangement joins TRBV7-2 to TRBJ2-4; unclear D gene. Sequencing was performed on PBMCs or T cells enriched from blood (not recorded which). The CDR3, as DNA: TGTGCCAGCACCCTACCGGGCAAAAACATTCAGTACTTC. Translated: CASTLPGKNIQYF.